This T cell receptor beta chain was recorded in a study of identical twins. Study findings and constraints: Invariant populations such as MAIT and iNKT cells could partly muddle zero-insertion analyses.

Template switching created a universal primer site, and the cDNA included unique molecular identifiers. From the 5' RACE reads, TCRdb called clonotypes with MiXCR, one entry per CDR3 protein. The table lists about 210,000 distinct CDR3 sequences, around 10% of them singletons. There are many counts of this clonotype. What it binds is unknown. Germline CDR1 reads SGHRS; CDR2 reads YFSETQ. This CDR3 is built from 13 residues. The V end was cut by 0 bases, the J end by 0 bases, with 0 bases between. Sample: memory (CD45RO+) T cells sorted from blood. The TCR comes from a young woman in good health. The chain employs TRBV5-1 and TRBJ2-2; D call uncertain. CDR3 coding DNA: TGCGCCAGCAGCTTGGCGAACACCGGGGAGCTGTTTTTT. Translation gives CASSLANTGELFF.